Sequencing of this TCR beta chain was carried out in a study of Graves' ophthalmopathy and Graves' hyperthyroidism. As the starting material, around 10 ml of fresh peripheral blood yielded the PBMCs. Trimming took 3 bases from V and 4 from J; bases not matched to a gene: 9. Germline CDR1 is MNHEY and CDR2 is SMNVEV (reference sequence). This CDR3 is 17 amino acids long. Amplifying from RNA transcripts, the study obtained TCR beta CDR3 regions. RT-PCR with HTBI primers came first, then second-round multiplex PCR. One entry per CDR3 protein, called by TCRdb with MiXCR from the multiplex PCR reads. The sample shows about 160,000 distinct CDR3 sequences, roughly 36% of them seen only once. This clonotype was observed many times.

V is TRBV27 and J is TRBJ1-1; the match to TRBD1 covers 12 bases. This TCR was sampled from a young man with Graves' ophthalmopathy. Material: peripheral blood. Here the CDR3 DNA reads TGTGCCAGCAGTTTCGAGTGGGACAGGGGGCAAGGCACTGAAGCTTTCTTT. Its translation: CASSFEWDRGQGTEAFF.